One sample yielded the 14 T cell receptor beta chains listed below, sequenced in a study of molecular identifiers for immune sequencing clone quantification. TCRdb analysed the PCR reads with MiXCR anew, one entry per CDR3 protein. The data hold about half a million distinct CDR3 sequences, with about 25% observed a single time. The material sequenced was naive CD8+ T cells from blood, with Jurkat cell RNA spiked in. Subset here: FACS-sorted CD8+CD4-CCR7+CD45RA+ naive T cells. Receptor source: a human donor in good health. Some libraries in this study had Jurkat cell RNA spiked in.

The rearrangement uses TRBV7-9 and TRBJ1-4, with 7 bases identical to TRBD1. This CDR3 is built from 15 residues. Trimming cost V 4 bases and J 6 bases; bases outside gene matches: 8. Germline V gene sequence: CDR1 SEHNR, CDR2 FQNEAQ (reference sequence). In DNA form, the CDR3 reads TGTGCCAGCAGCTCCCGGGACAGCAGGGATGAAAAACTGTTTTTT. Translation: CASSSRDSRDEKLFF.

To note about this clonotype: The missing conserved phenylalanine or tryptophan at the end of this CDR3 makes a read error likely. J is TRBJ2-5 and V is TRBV7-9; 8 bases are a match to TRBD1. Germline lookup yields CDR1 SEHNR and CDR2 FQNEAQ (reference sequence). V was clipped by 0 bases and J by 1 base; unmatched bases: 1. CDR3 size: 15 residues. CDR3: CASSLAGQGQETQYS. The CDR3 nucleotides read TGTGCCAGCAGCTTAGCAGGACAGGGCCAAGAGACCCAGTACTCC.

As concerns this clonotype: A read error may be the cause here, since a much bigger clone is one base away. This chain joins TRBV20-1 and TRBJ1-3, with D unclear. Germline V gene lookup returns CDR1 DFQATT and CDR2 SNEGSKA (reference sequence). The V and J ends lost 1 base and 1 base respectively, with 14 bases between them. The CDR3 totals 16 residues. CDR3 DNA sequence: TGCAGTGCTAGAGGGATCCAGAGAGGATCTGGAAACACCATATATTTT. This encodes CSARGIQRGSGNTIYF.

J is TRBJ2-1 and V is TRBV20-1; D ambiguous. Germline V gene data show CDR1 as DFQATT and CDR2 as SNEGSKA (reference sequence). There are 15 residues in the CDR3. Trimming shortened V by 3 bases and J by 0 bases, and 12 bases separated the two germline ends. The CDR3 region has the DNA TGCAGTGCTAGTGTTGTCGGGTTCTCCTACAATGAGCAGTTCTTC. Translated, it gives CSASVVGFSYNEQFF.

V gene TRBV30 combines with J gene TRBJ2-1; 8 nucleotides line up with TRBD1. Per the germline V gene, CDR1 is GTSNPN and CDR2 is SVGIG (reference sequence). The V segment lost 3 bases and the J segment 1 base; nucleotides outside the gene matches: 8. The CDR3 is 16 residues long. The CDR3 spells CAWRFQGQGSYNEQFF. CDR3 DNA: TGTGCCTGGAGATTTCAAGGACAGGGATCCTACAATGAGCAGTTCTTC.

This clonotype was seen a handful of times. V and J are TRBV7-9 and TRBJ2-5; 9 bases are shared with TRBD2. This CDR3 region has 20 residues. Germline CDR1 SEHNR, CDR2 FQNEAQ (reference sequence). V dropped 2 bases and J dropped 0; count of bases not matched to a gene: 16. The chain's CDR3 is CASSLLGPSGTPGDQETQYF. CDR3 bases: TGTGCCAGCAGCTTATTAGGTCCTAGCGGGACACCGGGGGACCAAGAGACCCAGTACTTC.

This clonotype was seen ten or more times. The V and J genes are TRBV7-2 and TRBJ2-3, with 14 bases identical to TRBD2. Losses at the gene ends were 5 bases for V and 11 bases for J; bases not matched to a gene: 15. Germline V lookup: CDR1 SGHTA, CDR2 FQGNSA. This CDR3 has 17 residues. The CDR3 DNA follows: TGTGCCAGCAGCCCCCGACCGACTAGCGGGAGGGCCGGTGAGCAGTATTTT. It specifies CASSPRPTSGRAGEQYF.

This chain joins TRBV28 and TRBJ2-2; 9 nucleotides agree with TRBD1. V gave up 6 bases and J gave up 5 bases; unmatched junction bases: 7. The CDR3 runs to 15 residues. The V gene's germline CDR1 is MDHEN and CDR2 SYDVKM. CDR3 DNA sequence: TGTGCCAGCAGCCACAGGGGGCGCTTGACCGGGGAGCTGTTTTTT. This translates into CASSHRGRLTGELFF.

This clonotype was seen once. A much larger clone is a single base away; this may be a read error. This sequence joins TRBV7-9 and TRBJ2-7, with a tentative D call TRBD2 (5 bases). CDR3 length equals 13 residues. Germline-derived CDR1 and CDR2 are SEHNR and FQNEAQ (reference sequence). Trimming took off 5 bases at V and 5 bases at J, with 13 bases between the two ends. This chain's CDR3 is CASSHSFGDEQYF. CDR3 in DNA: TGTGCCAGCAGCCACTCGTTCGGGGACGAGCAGTACTTC.

This clonotype was observed at least ten times. This chain joins TRBV7-8 and TRBJ2-1; D might be TRBD1 or TRBD2, each matching 5 bases. The CDR3 length is 15 residues. The V and J ends lost 3 bases and 6 bases respectively, with 15 bases between them. Germline CDR1 and CDR2: SGHVS and FQNEAQ. This CDR3 is CASSFWDDSFNEQFF. DNA for the CDR3: TGTGCCAGCAGCTTTTGGGACGACAGTTTCAATGAGCAGTTCTTC.

This clonotype has just a few counts. The chain joins TRBV10-2 to TRBJ2-3; D not resolved. The V gene's germline CDR1 is WSHSY and CDR2 SAAADI. This CDR3 spans 13 amino acids. V lost 2 bases, J lost 7 bases, and 10 bases lay in between. The CDR3 region is CASSEGVEYTQYF. The CDR3 nucleotides are TGCGCCAGCAGTGAGGGCGTCGAGTATACGCAGTATTTT.

This clonotype came up a few times. The V and J genes are TRBV20-1 and TRBJ2-1; TRBD2 matches 14 bases. J lost 4 bases, V lost 8 bases, and 13 bases had no gene match. CDR1 DFQATT and CDR2 SNEGSKA come from the germline V gene (reference sequence). The CDR3 runs 17 residues. In DNA, the CDR3 is TGCAGTACTGAACCCGGGACTAGCGGGAGCTGGTACAATGAGCAGTTCTTC. It encodes CSTEPGTSGSWYNEQFF.

This clonotype was picked up many times. The V call is TRBV5-8, the J call TRBJ2-7; D gene ambiguous. The V end was cut by 2 bases, the J end by 0 bases, with 18 bases between. The V gene's germline CDR1 is SGHTS and CDR2 YDEGEE. The CDR3 contains 17 residues. CDR3 coding DNA: TGTGCCAGCAGCTTCGGTCCCCCCACGACTGGCTCCTACGAGCAGTACTTC. The encoded protein is CASSFGPPTTGSYEQYF.

This clonotype came up a few times. The chain couples TRBV10-3 to TRBJ2-7; tentative D call: TRBD2 (6 bases). The CDR3 spans 14 residues. CDR1 and CDR2 (germline): ENHRY, SYGVKD. V was clipped by 8 bases and J by 2 bases, with 16 bases between them. The chain's CDR3 is CAISRAGRAYEQYF. The CDR3 DNA reads as TGTGCCATCTCGAGGGCGGGACGGGCCTACGAGCAGTACTTC.